Each of the 10 T cell receptor beta chains below was sequenced from the same sample in a study of blood T cell repertoires in COVID-19. Only in-frame clones appear in the TCRdb table, and some are missing; sequencing was by immunoSEQ multiplex PCR. This table has tens of thousands of clones, around 83% appearing once. The sequenced sample consisted of peripheral blood. The receptors derive from a human donor in a cohort sampled during active or convalescent COVID-19.

The chain has TRBV5-1 and TRBJ2-1; TRBD2 matches 15 bases. The CDR3 consists of 17 residues. Germline CDR1 is SGHRS and CDR2 is YFSETQ. V shed 4 bases, J shed 2 bases, and the junction held 4 bases outside the gene matches. CDR3 nucleotides: TGCGCCAGCAGCCCGGGACTAGCGGGGGGTGCCTACAATGAGCAGTTCTTC. Its protein is CASSPGLAGGAYNEQFF.

The chain is built from TRBV7-2 and TRBJ1-2, with a weak D call TRBD1 (6 bases). Germline V gene lookup returns CDR1 SGHTA and CDR2 FQGNSA. V was clipped by 6 bases and J by 3 bases, with 14 bases between them. The CDR3 contains 14 residues. CDR3 sequence reads: CASRRTGMDYGYTF. The CDR3 DNA reads TGTGCCAGCAGACGAACAGGGATGGACTATGGCTACACCTTC.

Written as DNA, the CDR3 is TGTGCCAGCTGGACAGGGGTCGGAAACTCACCCCTCCACTTT. As protein: CASWTGVGNSPLHF. The gene calls are TRBV18 and TRBJ1-6; 9 bases are shared with TRBD1. This CDR3 is built from 14 residues. Germline assignment: CDR1 KGHSH and CDR2 LQKENI. V gave up 7 bases and J gave up 10 bases; unmatched junction bases: 8.

The genes are TRBV2 and TRBJ1-5; the D is unclear. V was cut by 2 bases and J by 0 bases, with 5 bases left in between. The CDR3 is made up of 14 amino acids. Germline assignment: CDR1 SNHLY and CDR2 FYNNEI. The CDR3 DNA follows: TGTGCCAGCAGTGAACCGTATAGCAATCAGCCCCAGCATTTT. The encoded protein is CASSEPYSNQPQHF.

V gene TRBV5-1 combines with J gene TRBJ1-2; the match to TRBD1 covers 11 bases. The CDR3 contains 14 residues. Germline CDR1 and CDR2: SGHRS and YFSETQ. V gave up 4 bases and J gave up 12 bases; unmatched junction bases: 11. Written as DNA, the CDR3 is TGCGCCAGCAGCCCGAGAGGGACAGGGGGTTGGAACACCTTC. It specifies CASSPRGTGGWNTF.

The table lists this clone with a count of one. The chain has TRBV4-2 and TRBJ2-1; D possibly corresponds to TRBD2 (5 bases). This CDR3 spans 16 amino acids. Trimming cost V 1 base and J 4 bases, with 14 bases left between them. CDR1 is LGHNA, CDR2 YNFKEQ, per germline. The CDR3 protein is CASSQVYGLEYNEQFF. CDR3 coding DNA: TGTGCCAGCAGCCAAGTGTATGGACTCGAGTACAATGAGCAGTTCTTC.

The chain combines TRBV7-8 with TRBJ2-1; 8 bases match TRBD2. V shed 5 bases, J shed 5 bases, and the junction held 14 bases outside the gene matches. Germline V gene lookup returns CDR1 SGHVS and CDR2 FQNEAQ. CDR3 size: 17 residues. The CDR3 is CASSPYGRGELHNEQFF. As DNA, the CDR3 is TGTGCCAGCAGCCCATACGGGCGGGGGGAACTCCACAATGAGCAGTTCTTC.

This chain connects TRBV3-1 (or the pseudogene TRBV3-2) to TRBJ2-7; D is uncertain. This CDR3 contains 12 residues. Germline-derived CDR1 and CDR2 are LGHDT and YNNKEL (reference sequence). Trimming took 4 bases from V and 2 from J, leaving 6 bases between them. The CDR3 loop is CASSLRTYEQYF. The CDR3 region has the DNA TGTGCCAGCAGCCTCAGGACCTACGAGCAGTACTTC.

The V and J genes are TRBV4-3 and TRBJ2-3, with 7 bases identical to TRBD2. Germline V gene sequence: CDR1 LGHNA, CDR2 YSLEER. The CDR3 contains 17 residues. J was trimmed by 1 base and V by 1 base; bases with no gene match: 8. The CDR3 DNA follows: TGCGCCAGCAGCCAAGTCCGAGGGGCGGGGGGCACAGATACGCAGTATTTT. The encoded protein is CASSQVRGAGGTDTQYF.

The V gene is TRBV5-1, the J gene TRBJ2-4; possible D gene TRBD1, 6 bases. Deletions cut 4 bases from V and 1 base from J, with 15 bases between. CDR1 is SGHRS, CDR2 YFSETQ, per germline. This CDR3 is 16 amino acids long. CDR3 bases: TGCGCCAGCAGCGTACAGGGTGCGATGGCCAAAAACATTCAGTACTTC. This encodes CASSVQGAMAKNIQYF. Together with reference TRBV5-1 and TRBJ2-4, the CDR3 gives the full variable domain: KAGVTQTPRYLIKTRGQQVTLSCSPISGHRSVSWYQQTPGQGLQFLFEYFSETQRNKGNFPGRFSGRQFSNSRSEMNVSTLELGDSALYLCASSVQGAMAKNIQYFGAGTRLSVL.